A selection of T cell receptor beta chains follows, all from one sample in a study of shared clonotypes between healthy human individuals. Using immunoSEQ multiplex PCR, the repertoire was profiled, and TCRdb retains in-frame clones only, with some absent. The table shows some 1 million clones, with about 74% occurring only once. The sample comprised memory CD4+ T cells sorted from blood. These receptors were taken from a man in his late teens or twenties in good health. Both conserved end residues are part of each CDR3. Fields, in order: V gene, clone size, CDR3 length, D gene, J gene, CDR3 protein, CDR3 DNA. D genes are given only for firm matches. Clone size, where shown, is once, few, many, or a class for clones that have expanded.

v_gene: TRBV27
abundance: .
len: 15
d_gene: TRBD2
j_gene: TRBJ2-1
CDR3aa: CASRTSGDSYNEQFF
CDR3nt: TGTGCCAGCAGAACTAGCGGGGACTCCTACAATGAGCAGTTCTTC

v_gene: TRBV7-2
abundance: few
len: 12
d_gene: .
j_gene: TRBJ1-2
CDR3aa: CASSKAGYGYTF
CDR3nt: TGTGCCAGCAGCAAAGCAGGGTATGGCTACACCTTC

v_gene: TRBV9
abundance: .
len: 15
d_gene: .
j_gene: TRBJ1-2
CDR3aa: CASSARPGGEYGYTF
CDR3nt: TGTGCCAGCAGCGCGCGACCTGGGGGGGAATATGGCTACACCTTC

v_gene: TRBV19
abundance: .
len: 14
d_gene: .
j_gene: TRBJ2-6
CDR3aa: CASSIKVGANVLTF
CDR3nt: TGTGCCAGTAGTATAAAGGTTGGGGCCAACGTCCTGACTTTC

v_gene: TRBV6-5
abundance: once
len: 13
d_gene: .
j_gene: TRBJ2-1
CDR3aa: CASSRGRVNEQFF
CDR3nt: TGTGCCAGCAGTAGGGGACGCGTTAATGAGCAGTTCTTC

v_gene: TRBV2
abundance: .
len: 14
d_gene: TRBD1
j_gene: TRBJ2-7
CDR3aa: CASTDRDSDYEQYF
CDR3nt: TGTGCCAGCACAGACCGGGACAGCGACTACGAGCAGTACTTC

v_gene: TRBV9
abundance: few
len: 15
d_gene: .
j_gene: TRBJ2-7
CDR3aa: CASSVDPATGYEQYF
CDR3nt: TGTGCCAGCAGCGTAGATCCGGCTACGGGCTACGAGCAGTACTTC

v_gene: TRBV27
abundance: .
len: 15
d_gene: .
j_gene: TRBJ2-5
CDR3aa: CANRPGPKGQETQYF
CDR3nt: TGTGCCAACCGCCCGGGACCGAAAGGACAAGAGACCCAGTACTTC

v_gene: TRBV6-5
abundance: .
len: 12
d_gene: .
j_gene: TRBJ2-1
CDR3aa: CASSYGHREQFF
CDR3nt: TGTGCCAGCAGTTACGGGCACCGGGAGCAGTTCTTC

v_gene: TRBV12-5
abundance: once
len: 18
d_gene: TRBD2
j_gene: TRBJ2-1
CDR3aa: CASGLRHWGSGGYNEQFF
CDR3nt: TGTGCTAGTGGTTTGCGCCATTGGGGAAGCGGGGGATACAATGAGCAGTTCTTC

v_gene: TRBV29-1
abundance: .
len: 14
d_gene: .
j_gene: TRBJ2-7
CDR3aa: CSVRPGVTSYEQYF
CDR3nt: TGCAGCGTCCGCCCGGGAGTTACCTCCTACGAGCAGTACTTC

v_gene: TRBV18
abundance: .
len: 14
d_gene: .
j_gene: TRBJ2-7
CDR3aa: CASSPPGSSYEQYF
CDR3nt: TGTGCCAGCTCACCTCCAGGGAGCTCCTACGAGCAGTACTTC

v_gene: TRBV5-4
abundance: .
len: 15
d_gene: .
j_gene: TRBJ2-1
CDR3aa: CASSYRGGAYNEQFF
CDR3nt: TGTGCCAGCAGCTACCGCGGAGGAGCCTACAATGAGCAGTTCTTC

v_gene: TRBV13
abundance: .
len: 16
d_gene: TRBD1
j_gene: TRBJ2-2
CDR3aa: CASSLGTGSRTGELFF
CDR3nt: TGTGCCAGCAGCTTGGGGACAGGGAGTCGCACCGGGGAGCTGTTTTTT

v_gene: TRBV27
abundance: .
len: 14
d_gene: .
j_gene: TRBJ2-3
CDR3aa: CASSSTRPTDTQYF
CDR3nt: TGTGCCAGCAGTTCGACTAGGCCCACAGATACGCAGTATTTT

v_gene: TRBV4-1
abundance: .
len: 16
d_gene: .
j_gene: TRBJ2-3
CDR3aa: CASSQEGRRGTDTQYF
CDR3nt: TGCGCCAGCAGCCAAGAAGGCCGAAGGGGTACAGATACGCAGTATTTT

v_gene: TRBV5-1
abundance: .
len: 13
d_gene: TRBD1
j_gene: TRBJ2-7
CDR3aa: CASSLDRGYEQYF
CDR3nt: TGCGCCAGCAGTTTGGACAGGGGGTACGAGCAGTACTTC

v_gene: TRBV5-6
abundance: .
len: 14
d_gene: .
j_gene: TRBJ1-2
CDR3aa: CASSLGGTDYGYTF
CDR3nt: TGTGCCAGCAGCTTGGGCGGGACGGACTATGGCTACACCTTC

v_gene: TRBV30
abundance: .
len: 15
d_gene: .
j_gene: TRBJ2-3
CDR3aa: CAWRPRTRNTDTQYF
CDR3nt: TGTGCCTGGAGACCGCGAACTCGGAACACAGATACGCAGTATTTT

v_gene: TRBV5-6
abundance: .
len: 16
d_gene: TRBD1
j_gene: TRBJ2-3
CDR3aa: CASSTTRDSASHTQYF
CDR3nt: TGTGCCAGCAGTACTACCCGGGACAGCGCATCGCATACGCAGTATTTT

v_gene: TRBV10-3
abundance: .
len: 15
d_gene: TRBD2
j_gene: TRBJ2-7
CDR3aa: CAISDPLRGDYEQYF
CDR3nt: TGTGCCATCAGTGATCCTCTGCGGGGGGACTACGAGCAGTACTTC

v_gene: TRBV6-5
abundance: .
len: 12
d_gene: .
j_gene: TRBJ1-2
CDR3aa: CASSYSGYGYTF
CDR3nt: TGTGCCAGCAGTTACTCGGGGTATGGCTACACCTTC

v_gene: TRBV7-6
abundance: once
len: 15
d_gene: TRBD1
j_gene: TRBJ2-3
CDR3aa: CASSLDQGETDTQYF
CDR3nt: TGTGCCAGCAGCTTGGATCAGGGGGAGACAGATACGCAGTATTTT

v_gene: TRBV5-6
abundance: once
len: 14
d_gene: TRBD1
j_gene: TRBJ1-1
CDR3aa: CASSLNRGRTEAFF
CDR3nt: TGTGCCAGCAGCTTGAACAGGGGAAGGACTGAAGCTTTCTTT

v_gene: TRBV9
abundance: many
len: 13
d_gene: .
j_gene: TRBJ1-3
CDR3aa: CASSAITGNTIYF
CDR3nt: TGTGCCAGCAGCGCTATTACTGGAAACACCATATATTTT

v_gene: TRBV7-6
abundance: .
len: 15
d_gene: TRBD2
j_gene: TRBJ2-3
CDR3aa: CASSLAVGGADTQYF
CDR3nt: TGTGCCAGCAGCTTAGCGGTGGGGGGGGCAGATACGCAGTATTTT

v_gene: TRBV5-4
abundance: .
len: 15
d_gene: .
j_gene: TRBJ2-3
CDR3aa: CASSRVPASVDTQYF
CDR3nt: TGTGCCAGCAGTCGGGTCCCAGCGAGTGTGGATACGCAGTATTTT

v_gene: TRBV29-1
abundance: .
len: 11
d_gene: .
j_gene: TRBJ1-1
CDR3aa: CSIRRGTEAFF
CDR3nt: TGCAGCATAAGGAGAGGCACTGAAGCTTTCTTT

v_gene: TRBV5-1
abundance: few
len: 15
d_gene: TRBD2
j_gene: TRBJ2-5
CDR3aa: CASSETSRKEETQYF
CDR3nt: TGCGCCAGCAGCGAGACTAGCAGGAAAGAAGAGACCCAGTACTTC

v_gene: TRBV6-5
abundance: .
len: 15
d_gene: .
j_gene: TRBJ2-7
CDR3aa: CASRNLGSDSYEQYF
CDR3nt: TGTGCCAGCCGCAACTTAGGATCTGACTCTTACGAGCAGTACTTC

v_gene: TRBV7-9
abundance: .
len: 12
d_gene: .
j_gene: TRBJ1-6
CDR3aa: CASSRSGSPLHF
CDR3nt: TGTGCCAGCAGTCGGTCAGGTTCACCCCTCCACTTT